This T cell receptor beta chain was sequenced during a study of shared clonotypes between healthy human individuals. Study background: The study drew on a couple of women and a few men aged 18 to 49 as donors. A donor's plate count was three for CD4 naive and three for CD4 memory; CD8 naive had two and CD8 memory one.

Germline V gene lookup returns CDR1 SGHNT and CDR2 YYREEE (reference sequence). The CDR3 sequence is 13 residues long. V was pared by 3 bases and J by 4 bases, with 8 bases between. Replicate PCRs for sorted subsets used 200 to 250 ng DNA; this equaled 30,000 to 35,000 T cell genomes. Libraries were prepared by immunoSEQ multiplex PCR; TCRdb keeps only in-frame clonotypes and omits some of them. Among millions of clones listed, approximately 94% were seen once. The naive CD8 fraction comprised CD45RO-negative cells positively selected for CCR7 and excluded terminally differentiated effector memory CD45RA+ cells.

The V and J genes are TRBV5-4 and TRBJ2-1, with TRBD2 as a possible D gene (6 bases). Sequencing was carried out using naive CD8+ T cells sorted from blood. The sequence was obtained from a man between 18 and 35 years old in good health. CDR3 DNA: TGTGCCAGCAGCTGGACTAAATACAATGAGCAGTTCTTC. Translating gives CASSWTKYNEQFF.